The 5 T cell receptor beta chains below were found in one sample sequenced in a study of T cells after yellow fever vaccination. MiXCR was run by TCRdb on the 5' RACE reads, yielding one entry per CDR3 protein. The sample carries roughly 240,000 distinct CDR3 sequences, less than 7.5% recorded once. This specimen consisted of CD4+ T cells sorted from PBMCs, obtained on the day of the yellow fever booster vaccination. The receptors come from a man between 25 and 39 years old who received the YFV17D yellow fever vaccine.

J is TRBJ2-3 and V is TRBV2, with D perhaps matching TRBD2 (7 bases). This CDR3 is built from 15 residues. In germline, CDR1 is SNHLY, CDR2 FYNNEI. The V and J ends lost 6 bases and 2 bases respectively, with 15 bases between them. This CDR3 is CASREWGGHTDTQYF. DNA for the CDR3: TGTGCCAGCAGAGAATGGGGGGGCCACACAGATACGCAGTATTTT.

There are a few counts of this clonotype. The CDR3 region is CASSLEGLAGVKNEQFF. In DNA form, the CDR3 reads TGTGCCAGCAGCTTAGAGGGTCTAGCGGGAGTGAAAAATGAGCAGTTCTTC. J is TRBJ2-1 and V is TRBV11-2, with 10 bases that match TRBD2. The V segment lost 0 bases and the J segment 7 bases; nucleotides outside the gene matches: 9. Germline CDR1 reads SGHAT; CDR2 reads FQNNGV. CDR3 length: 17 amino acids.

This chain joins TRBV20-1 and TRBJ2-1; TRBD2 matches 9 bases. Germline CDR1 reads DFQATT; CDR2 reads SNEGSKA (reference sequence). The CDR3 sequence is 14 residues long. V lost 8 bases and J lost 4; bases outside the gene matches: 9. CDR3 residues: CSHLPSGKYNEQFF. The CDR3 nucleotides read TGCAGTCACCTGCCTAGCGGGAAGTACAATGAGCAGTTCTTC.

The gene calls are TRBV20-1 and TRBJ1-5, with a weak D call TRBD1 (5 bases). Trimming removed 5 bases at V and 4 bases at J, with 18 bases between. Germline V gene data show CDR1 as DFQATT and CDR2 as SNEGSKA (reference sequence). The CDR3 is 15 residues long. The CDR3 region has the DNA TGCAGTGCTCCACCTAGGGGAGGAGGGAATCAGCCCCAGCATTTT. Encoded protein: CSAPPRGGGNQPQHF.

In this sample, this clonotype turned up a few times. The rearrangement uses TRBV7-9 and TRBJ2-1, with D maybe TRBD2 (5 bases). The CDR3 length is 12 residues. In germline, CDR1 is SEHNR, CDR2 FQNEAQ (reference sequence). The V and J ends lost 2 bases and 7 bases respectively, with 6 bases between them. For the CDR3, the DNA is TGTGCCAGCAGCTTAAGGGAGAATGAGCAGTTCTTC. This encodes CASSLRENEQFF.